This TCR beta chain originates from a study of blood T cells in healthy people across ages. Regarding the study as a whole: While age rose, TCR beta diversity per million T cells dropped in a roughly linear way.

CDR1 MNHNS and CDR2 SASEGT come from the germline V gene. Losses at the gene ends were 1 base for V and 12 bases for J; bases not matched to a gene: 10. The CDR3 is 14 amino acids. The use of a sample-barcoded 5' primer and a J-beta primer mix characterized a second PCR of about 7 to 12 cycles. MiXCR, run by TCRdb on the 5' RACE reads, gives a single entry per CDR3 protein. The data contain around 620,000 distinct CDR3 sequences, approximately 27% of them singletons. Points on this clonotype: What it binds is unknown.

The chain carries TRBV6-1 and TRBJ1-2; the match to TRBD1 covers 8 bases. This receptor was obtained from a woman aged 70 to 79 in good health. The material sequenced was blood. CDR3 sequence (DNA): TGTGCCAGCAGTGAAGAGGCTCTCAGGGGGCTTGACACCTTC. Protein: CASSEEALRGLDTF.